The T cell receptor beta chain under discussion was sequenced for a study of blood T cell repertoires in COVID-19. Study context: Sites across the United States, Italy and Spain contributed samples from acute and convalescent COVID-19.

This CDR3 has 18 amino acids. The V segment lost 7 bases and the J segment 1 base; nucleotides outside the gene matches: 18. Germline loops: CDR1 SGHTA, CDR2 FQGTGA. Libraries were prepared by immunoSEQ multiplex PCR; TCRdb keeps only in-frame clonotypes and omits some of them. The sample includes 40,000 to 45,000 clones, nearly 70% of them seen just once. The specimen sequenced was peripheral blood. This chain uses TRBV7-3 with TRBJ2-5, with 7 bases lining up with TRBD2. The receptor was isolated from a man of 80 years or more with acute or convalescent COVID-19. CDR3 coding DNA: TGTGCCAGCATCATAGAGACACCTAGCGGAGGATTCCAAGAGACCCAGTACTTC. It specifies CASIIETPSGGFQETQYF.